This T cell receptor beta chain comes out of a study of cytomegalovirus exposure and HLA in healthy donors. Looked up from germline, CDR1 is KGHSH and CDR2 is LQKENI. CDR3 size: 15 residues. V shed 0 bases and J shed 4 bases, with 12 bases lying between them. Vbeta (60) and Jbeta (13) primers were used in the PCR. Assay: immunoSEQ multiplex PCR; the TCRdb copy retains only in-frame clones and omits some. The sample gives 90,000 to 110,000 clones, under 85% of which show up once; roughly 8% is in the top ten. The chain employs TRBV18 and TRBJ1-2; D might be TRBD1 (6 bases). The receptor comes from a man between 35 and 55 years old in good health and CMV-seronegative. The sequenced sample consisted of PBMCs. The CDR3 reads CASSPPVTGSYGYTF. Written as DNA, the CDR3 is TGTGCCAGCTCACCACCGGTAACAGGGAGCTATGGCTACACCTTC.